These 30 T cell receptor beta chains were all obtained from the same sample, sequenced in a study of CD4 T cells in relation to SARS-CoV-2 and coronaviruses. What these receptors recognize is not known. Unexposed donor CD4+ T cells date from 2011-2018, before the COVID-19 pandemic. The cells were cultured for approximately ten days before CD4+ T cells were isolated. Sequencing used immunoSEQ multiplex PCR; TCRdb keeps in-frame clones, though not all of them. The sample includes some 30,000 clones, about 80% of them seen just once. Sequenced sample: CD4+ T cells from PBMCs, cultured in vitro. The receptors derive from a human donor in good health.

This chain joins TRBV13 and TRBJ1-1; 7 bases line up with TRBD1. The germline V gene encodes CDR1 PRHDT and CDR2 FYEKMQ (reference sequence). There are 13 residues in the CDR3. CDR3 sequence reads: CASRGQQNTEAFF. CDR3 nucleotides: TGTGCTTCGAGGGGGCAGCAGAACACTGAAGCTTTCTTT.

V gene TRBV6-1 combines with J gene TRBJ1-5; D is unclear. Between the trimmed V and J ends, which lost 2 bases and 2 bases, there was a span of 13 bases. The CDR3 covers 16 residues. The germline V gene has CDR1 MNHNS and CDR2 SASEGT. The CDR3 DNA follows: TGTGCCAGCAGTGAAAGGTCAATCGTCGGCAATCAGCCCCAGCATTTT. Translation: CASSERSIVGNQPQHF.

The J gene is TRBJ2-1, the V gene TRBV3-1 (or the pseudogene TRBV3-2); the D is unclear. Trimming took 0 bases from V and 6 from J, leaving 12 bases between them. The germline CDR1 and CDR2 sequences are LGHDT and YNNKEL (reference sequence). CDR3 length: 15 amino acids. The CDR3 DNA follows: TGTGCCAGCAGCCAAGATGCCAGGACGCTCAATGAGCAGTTCTTC. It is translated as CASSQDARTLNEQFF.

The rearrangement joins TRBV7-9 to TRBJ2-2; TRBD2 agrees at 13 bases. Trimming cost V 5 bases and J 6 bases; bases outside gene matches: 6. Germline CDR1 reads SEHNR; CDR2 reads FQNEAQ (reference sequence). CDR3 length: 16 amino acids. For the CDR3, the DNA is TGTGCCAGCAGCGCCACTAGCGGGAGGGCCTCCGGGGAGCTGTTTTTT. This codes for CASSATSGRASGELFF.

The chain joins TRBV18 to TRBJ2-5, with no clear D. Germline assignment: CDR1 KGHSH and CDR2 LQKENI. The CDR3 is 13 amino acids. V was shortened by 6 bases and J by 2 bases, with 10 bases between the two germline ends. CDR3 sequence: CASSPDLQETQYF. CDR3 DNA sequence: TGTGCCAGCTCCCCGGATCTGCAAGAGACCCAGTACTTC.

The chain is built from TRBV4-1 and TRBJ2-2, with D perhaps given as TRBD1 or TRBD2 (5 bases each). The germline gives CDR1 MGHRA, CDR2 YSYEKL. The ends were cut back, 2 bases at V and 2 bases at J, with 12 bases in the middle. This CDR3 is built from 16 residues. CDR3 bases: TGCGCCAGCAGCCAAAGGACGGGGCCAAACACCGGGGAGCTGTTTTTT. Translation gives CASSQRTGPNTGELFF.

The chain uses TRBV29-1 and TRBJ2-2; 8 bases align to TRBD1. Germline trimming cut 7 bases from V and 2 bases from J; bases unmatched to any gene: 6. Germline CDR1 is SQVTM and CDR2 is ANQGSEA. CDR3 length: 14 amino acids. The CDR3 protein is CSGRQGTNTGELFF. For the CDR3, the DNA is TGCAGCGGTAGACAGGGGACAAACACCGGGGAGCTGTTTTTT.

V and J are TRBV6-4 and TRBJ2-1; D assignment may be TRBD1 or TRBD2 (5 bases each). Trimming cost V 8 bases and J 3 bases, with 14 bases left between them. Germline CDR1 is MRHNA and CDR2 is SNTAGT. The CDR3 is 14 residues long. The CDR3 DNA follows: TGTGCCAGCGCACAGGAGGCTATCTACAATGAGCAGTTCTTC. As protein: CASAQEAIYNEQFF.

The CDR3 spells CATSQSGGNTGELFF. CDR3 sequence (DNA): TGCGCCACTTCACAGAGCGGGGGGAACACCGGGGAGCTGTTTTTT. V is TRBV5-1 and J is TRBJ2-2, with TRBD2 identical over 8 bases. V gave up 9 bases and J gave up 1 base; unmatched junction bases: 8. The CDR3 runs to 15 residues. Germline lookup yields CDR1 SGHRS and CDR2 YFSETQ.

The CDR3 protein is CAWTLSQNSPLHF. In nucleotides, the CDR3 is TGTGCCTGGACCCTTTCCCAAAATTCACCCCTCCACTTT. The chain links TRBV30 to TRBJ1-6; unclear D gene. V was cut by 4 bases and J by 7 bases, with 11 bases left in between. Germline loops: CDR1 GTSNPN, CDR2 SVGIG (reference sequence). The CDR3 covers 13 residues.

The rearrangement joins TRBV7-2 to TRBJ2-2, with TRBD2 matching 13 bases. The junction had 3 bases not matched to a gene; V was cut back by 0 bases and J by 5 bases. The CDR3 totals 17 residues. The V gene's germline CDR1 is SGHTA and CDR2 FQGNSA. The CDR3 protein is CASSLARTSGRTGELFF. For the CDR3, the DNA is TGTGCCAGCAGCTTAGCTCGGACTAGCGGGAGAACCGGGGAGCTGTTTTTT.

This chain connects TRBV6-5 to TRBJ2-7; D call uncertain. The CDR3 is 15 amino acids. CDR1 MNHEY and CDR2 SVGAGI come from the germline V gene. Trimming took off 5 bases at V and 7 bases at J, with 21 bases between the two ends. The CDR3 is CASSPPGLGGMEQYF. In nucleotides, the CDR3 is TGTGCCAGCAGTCCGCCGGGCCTAGGCGGAATGGAGCAGTACTTC.

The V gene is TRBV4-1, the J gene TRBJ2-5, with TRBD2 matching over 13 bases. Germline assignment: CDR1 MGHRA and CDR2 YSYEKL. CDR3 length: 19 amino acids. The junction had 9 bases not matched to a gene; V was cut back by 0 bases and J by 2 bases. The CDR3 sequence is CASSQEFLTSGRPQETQYF. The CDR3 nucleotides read TGCGCCAGCAGCCAAGAATTTTTGACTAGCGGGAGGCCACAAGAGACCCAGTACTTC.

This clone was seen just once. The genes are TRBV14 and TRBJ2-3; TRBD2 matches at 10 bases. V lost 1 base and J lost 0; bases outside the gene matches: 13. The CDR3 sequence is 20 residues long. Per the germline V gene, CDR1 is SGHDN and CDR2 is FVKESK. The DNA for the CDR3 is TGTGCCAGCAGCCAAGTACCCCCGGGACTAGCGAAGACTAGCACAGATACGCAGTATTTT. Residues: CASSQVPPGLAKTSTDTQYF. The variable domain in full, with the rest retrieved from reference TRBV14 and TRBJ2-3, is EAGVTQFPSHSVIEKGQTVTLRCDPISGHDNLYWYRRVMGKEIKFLLHFVKESKQDESGMPNNRFLAERTGGTYSTLKVQPAELEDSGVYFCASSQVPPGLAKTSTDTQYFGPGTRLTVL.

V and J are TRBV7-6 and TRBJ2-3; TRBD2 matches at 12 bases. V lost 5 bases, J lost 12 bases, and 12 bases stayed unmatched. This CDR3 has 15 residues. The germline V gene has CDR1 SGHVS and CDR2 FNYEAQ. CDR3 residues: CASSPPPLAGGAQYF. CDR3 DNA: TGTGCCAGCAGCCCGCCCCCTCTAGCGGGGGGGGCCCAGTATTTT.

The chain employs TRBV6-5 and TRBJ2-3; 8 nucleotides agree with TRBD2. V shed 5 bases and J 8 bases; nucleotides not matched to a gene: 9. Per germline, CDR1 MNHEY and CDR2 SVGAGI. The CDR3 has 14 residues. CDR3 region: CASSLTSEGGTQYF. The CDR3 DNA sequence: TGTGCCAGCAGTCTGACTAGCGAGGGGGGTACGCAGTATTTT.

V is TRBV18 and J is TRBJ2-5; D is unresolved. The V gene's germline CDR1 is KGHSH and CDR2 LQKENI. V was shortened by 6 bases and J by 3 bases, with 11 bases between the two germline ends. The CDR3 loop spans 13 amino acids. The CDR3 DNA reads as TGTGCCAGCTCGCCGAGACAAAAAGAGACCCAGTACTTC. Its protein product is CASSPRQKETQYF.

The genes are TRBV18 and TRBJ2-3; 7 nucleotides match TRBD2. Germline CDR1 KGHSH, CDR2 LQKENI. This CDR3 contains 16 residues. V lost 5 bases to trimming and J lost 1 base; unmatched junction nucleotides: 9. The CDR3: CASSASSGGGTDTQYF. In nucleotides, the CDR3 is TGTGCCAGCTCAGCGTCTAGCGGCGGGGGCACAGATACGCAGTATTTT.

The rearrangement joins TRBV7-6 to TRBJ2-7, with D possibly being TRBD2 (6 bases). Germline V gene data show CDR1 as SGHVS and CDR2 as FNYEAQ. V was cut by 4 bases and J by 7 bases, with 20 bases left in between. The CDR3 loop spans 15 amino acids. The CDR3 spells CASSSGMDYTVEQYF. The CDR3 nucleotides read TGTGCCAGCAGCTCCGGAATGGACTACACAGTAGAGCAGTACTTC.

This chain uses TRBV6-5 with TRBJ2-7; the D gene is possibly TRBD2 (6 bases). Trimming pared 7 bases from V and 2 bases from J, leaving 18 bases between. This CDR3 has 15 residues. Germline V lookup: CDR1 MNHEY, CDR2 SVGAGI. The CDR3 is CASNPASRGTYEQYF. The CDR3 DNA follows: TGTGCCAGCAACCCAGCGAGTCGGGGGACCTACGAGCAGTACTTC.

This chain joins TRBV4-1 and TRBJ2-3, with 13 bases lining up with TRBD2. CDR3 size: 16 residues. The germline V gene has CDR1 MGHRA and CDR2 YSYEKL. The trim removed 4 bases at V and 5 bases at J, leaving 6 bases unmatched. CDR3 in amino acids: CASSRAGTSGIDTQYF. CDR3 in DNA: TGCGCCAGCAGCCGCGCCGGGACTAGCGGGATAGATACGCAGTATTTT.

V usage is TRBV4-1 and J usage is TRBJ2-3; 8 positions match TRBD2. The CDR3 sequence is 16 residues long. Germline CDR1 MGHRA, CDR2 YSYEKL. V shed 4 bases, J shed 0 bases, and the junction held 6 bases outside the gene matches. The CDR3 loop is CASSLDGGASTDTQYF. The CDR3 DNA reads TGCGCCAGCAGCCTAGACGGGGGGGCTAGCACAGATACGCAGTATTTT.

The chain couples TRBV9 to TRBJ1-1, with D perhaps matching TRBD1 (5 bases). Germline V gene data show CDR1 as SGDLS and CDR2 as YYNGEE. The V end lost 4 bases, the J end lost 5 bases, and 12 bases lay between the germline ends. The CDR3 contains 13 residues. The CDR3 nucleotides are TGTGCCAGCAGCAACCGACAGAGGACTGAAGCTTTCTTT. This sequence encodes CASSNRQRTEAFF.

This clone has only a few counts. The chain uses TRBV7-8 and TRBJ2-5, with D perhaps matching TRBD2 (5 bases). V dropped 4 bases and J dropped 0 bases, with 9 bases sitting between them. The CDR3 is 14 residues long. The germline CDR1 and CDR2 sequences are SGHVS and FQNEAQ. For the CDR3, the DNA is TGTGCCAGCAGCTCGGACGGGGACCAAGAGACCCAGTACTTC. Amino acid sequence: CASSSDGDQETQYF. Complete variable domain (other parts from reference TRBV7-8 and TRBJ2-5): GAGVSQSPRYKVAKRGQDVALRCDPISGHVSLFWYQQALGQGPEFLTYFQNEAQLDKSGLPSDRFFAERPEGSVSTLKIQRTQQEDSAVYLCASSSDGDQETQYFGPGTRLLVL.

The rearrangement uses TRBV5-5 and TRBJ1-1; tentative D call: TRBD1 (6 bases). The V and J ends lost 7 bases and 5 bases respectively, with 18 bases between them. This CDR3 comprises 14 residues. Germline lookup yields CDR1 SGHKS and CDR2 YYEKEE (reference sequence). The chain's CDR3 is CASVSNGGYTEAFF. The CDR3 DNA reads TGTGCCAGCGTCTCTAATGGGGGCTATACTGAAGCTTTCTTT.

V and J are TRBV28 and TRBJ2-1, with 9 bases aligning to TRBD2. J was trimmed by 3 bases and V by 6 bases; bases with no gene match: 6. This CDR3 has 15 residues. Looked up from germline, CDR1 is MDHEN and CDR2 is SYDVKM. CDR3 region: CASSSGGPNYNEQFF. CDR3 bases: TGTGCCAGCAGCAGCGGGGGGCCCAACTACAATGAGCAGTTCTTC.

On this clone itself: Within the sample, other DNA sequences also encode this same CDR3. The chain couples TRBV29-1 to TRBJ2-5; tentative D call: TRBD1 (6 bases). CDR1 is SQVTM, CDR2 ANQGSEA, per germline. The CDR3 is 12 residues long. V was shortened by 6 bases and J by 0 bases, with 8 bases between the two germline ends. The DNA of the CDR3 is TGCAGCGTCGGACAGAACCAAGAGACCCAGTACTTC. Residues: CSVGQNQETQYF.

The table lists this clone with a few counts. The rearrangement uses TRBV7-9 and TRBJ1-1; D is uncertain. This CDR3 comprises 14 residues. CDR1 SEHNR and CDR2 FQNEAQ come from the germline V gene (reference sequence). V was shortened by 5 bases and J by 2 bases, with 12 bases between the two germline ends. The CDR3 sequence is CASSPLAVNTEAFF. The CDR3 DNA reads TGTGCCAGCAGCCCGCTCGCAGTTAACACTGAAGCTTTCTTT.

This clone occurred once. The CDR3 nucleotides are TGTGCCAGCAGTTTTTCAGGACAGGGGAGAGGCGAGCAGTACTTC. Translation gives CASSFSGQGRGEQYF. V and J are TRBV6-2 or TRBV6-3 and TRBJ2-7; 9 bases map to TRBD1. CDR1 and CDR2 (germline): MNHEY, SVGEGT. CDR3 length equals 15 residues. Trimming cost V 4 bases and J 6 bases; bases outside gene matches: 10.

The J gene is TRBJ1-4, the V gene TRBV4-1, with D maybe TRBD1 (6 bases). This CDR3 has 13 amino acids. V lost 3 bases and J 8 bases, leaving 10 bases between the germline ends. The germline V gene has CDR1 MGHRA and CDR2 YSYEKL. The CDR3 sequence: CASSQGHLEKLFF. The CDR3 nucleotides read TGCGCCAGCAGCCAGGGACATTTAGAAAAACTGTTTTTT.